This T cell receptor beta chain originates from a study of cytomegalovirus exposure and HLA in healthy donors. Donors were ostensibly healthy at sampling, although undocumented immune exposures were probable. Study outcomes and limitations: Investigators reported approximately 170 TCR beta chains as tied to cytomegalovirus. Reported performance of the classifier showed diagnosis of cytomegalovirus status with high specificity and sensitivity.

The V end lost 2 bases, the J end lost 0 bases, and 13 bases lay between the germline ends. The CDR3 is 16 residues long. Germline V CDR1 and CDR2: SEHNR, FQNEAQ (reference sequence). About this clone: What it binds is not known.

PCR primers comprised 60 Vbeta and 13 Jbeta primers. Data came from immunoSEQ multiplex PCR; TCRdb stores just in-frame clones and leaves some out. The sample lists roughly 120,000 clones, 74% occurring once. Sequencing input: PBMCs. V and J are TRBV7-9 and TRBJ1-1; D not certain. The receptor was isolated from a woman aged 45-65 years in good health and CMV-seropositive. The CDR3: CASSLNGRGMNTEAFF. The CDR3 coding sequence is TGTGCCAGCAGCTTAAATGGCAGAGGGATGAACACTGAAGCTTTCTTT.